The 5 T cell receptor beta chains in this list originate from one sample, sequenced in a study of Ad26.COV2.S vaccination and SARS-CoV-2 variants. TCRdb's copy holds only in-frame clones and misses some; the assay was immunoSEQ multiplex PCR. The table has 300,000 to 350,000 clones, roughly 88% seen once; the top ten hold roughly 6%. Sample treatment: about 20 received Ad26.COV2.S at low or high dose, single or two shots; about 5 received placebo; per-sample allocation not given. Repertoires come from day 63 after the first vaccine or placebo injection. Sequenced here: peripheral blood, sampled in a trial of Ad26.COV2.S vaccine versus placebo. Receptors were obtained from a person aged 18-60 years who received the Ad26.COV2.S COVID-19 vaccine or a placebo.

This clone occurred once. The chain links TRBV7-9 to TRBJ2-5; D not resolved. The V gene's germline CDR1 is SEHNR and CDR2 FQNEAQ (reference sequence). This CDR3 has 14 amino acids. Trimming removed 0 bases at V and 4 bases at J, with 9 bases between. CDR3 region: CASSLAAVAETQYF. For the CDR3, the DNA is TGTGCCAGCAGCTTAGCGGCCGTGGCAGAGACCCAGTACTTC.

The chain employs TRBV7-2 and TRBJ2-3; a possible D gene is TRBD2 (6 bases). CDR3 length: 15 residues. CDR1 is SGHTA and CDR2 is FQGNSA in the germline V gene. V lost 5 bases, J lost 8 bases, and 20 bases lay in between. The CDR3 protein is CASSGPTSSFLTQYF. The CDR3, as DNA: TGTGCCAGCAGCGGCCCTACTAGCTCCTTTCTTACGCAGTATTTT.

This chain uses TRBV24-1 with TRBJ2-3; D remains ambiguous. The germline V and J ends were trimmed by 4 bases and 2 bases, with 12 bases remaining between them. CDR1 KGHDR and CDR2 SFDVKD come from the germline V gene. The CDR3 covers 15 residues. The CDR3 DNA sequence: TGTGCCACCAGTGAGAAATCCCCACACACAGATACGCAGTATTTT. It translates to CATSEKSPHTDTQYF.

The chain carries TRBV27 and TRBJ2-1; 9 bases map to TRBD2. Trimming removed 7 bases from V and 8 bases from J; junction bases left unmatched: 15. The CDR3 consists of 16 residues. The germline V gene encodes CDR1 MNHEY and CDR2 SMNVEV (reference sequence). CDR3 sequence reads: CASTDISGRILDEQFF. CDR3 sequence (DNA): TGTGCCAGCACTGACATTAGCGGGAGAATTCTCGATGAGCAGTTCTTC.

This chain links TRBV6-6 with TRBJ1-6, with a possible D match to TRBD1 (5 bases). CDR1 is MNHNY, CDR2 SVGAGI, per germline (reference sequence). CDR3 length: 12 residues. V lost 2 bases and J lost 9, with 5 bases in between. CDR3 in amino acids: CASSYGGSPLHF. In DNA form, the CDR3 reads TGTGCCAGCAGTTACGGGGGTTCACCCCTCCACTTT.